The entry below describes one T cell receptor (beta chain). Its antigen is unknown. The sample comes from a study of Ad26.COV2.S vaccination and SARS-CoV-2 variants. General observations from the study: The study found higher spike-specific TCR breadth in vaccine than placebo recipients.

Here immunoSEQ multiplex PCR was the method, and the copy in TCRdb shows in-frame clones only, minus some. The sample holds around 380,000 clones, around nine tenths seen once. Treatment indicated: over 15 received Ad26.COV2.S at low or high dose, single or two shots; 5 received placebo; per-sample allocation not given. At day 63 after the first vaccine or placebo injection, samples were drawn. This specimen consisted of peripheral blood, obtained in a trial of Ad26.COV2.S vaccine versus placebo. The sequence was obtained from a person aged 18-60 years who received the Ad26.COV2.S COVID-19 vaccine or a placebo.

The CDR3 here is CAISGGLSDNEQFF. CDR3 bases: TGTGCCATCAGTGGAGGACTTTCCGACAATGAGCAGTTCTTC. The J gene is TRBJ2-1, the V gene TRBV10-3; a weak D match, TRBD2 (5 bases). The CDR3 covers 14 residues. The germline V gene encodes CDR1 ENHRY and CDR2 SYGVKD. V lost 4 bases and J lost 5, with 12 bases in between.